The 21 T cell receptor beta chains below all came from one sample that was sequenced in a study of a mutant IDH1 vaccine in newly diagnosed glioma. Described time point: baseline, week 1 (first vaccination visit). Described treatment: pre-vaccination baseline after standard-of-care therapy. Data came from immunoSEQ multiplex PCR; TCRdb stores just in-frame clones and leaves some out. The sample lists about 98,000 clones, around 90% occurring once. Sequenced here: PBMCs, sampled from a glioma patient treated with radiotherapy, temozolomide or both. The receptor source for this set is a woman aged 50 to 60 with glioma.

V is TRBV13 and J is TRBJ1-1, with D unclear. The CDR3 consists of 12 residues. The germline V gene encodes CDR1 PRHDT and CDR2 FYEKMQ (reference sequence). Between the trimmed V and J ends, which lost 1 base and 0 bases, there was a span of 0 bases. The CDR3 region is CASSLVNTEAFF. In nucleotides, the CDR3 is TGTGCCAGCAGCTTAGTGAACACTGAAGCTTTCTTT.

The chain is built from TRBV6-1 and TRBJ2-5; unclear D gene. Germline values: CDR1 MNHNS, CDR2 SASEGT. V gave up 4 bases and J gave up 4 bases, with 19 bases separating them. The CDR3 sequence is 16 residues long. The CDR3 here is CASSAFRGPSGETQYF. CDR3 DNA sequence: TGTGCCAGCAGTGCTTTTCGTGGGCCTAGTGGAGAGACCCAGTACTTC.

The V gene is TRBV9, the J gene TRBJ2-6, with D possibly TRBD2 on 5 matching bases. The CDR3 runs to 15 residues. Trimming left V 1 base short and J 1 base short, with 6 bases between. CDR1 and CDR2 from the germline V gene are SGDLS and YYNGEE. The CDR3 DNA reads TGTGCCAGCAGCGTAACGGGGTCTGGGGCCAACGTCCTGACTTTC. This translates into CASSVTGSGANVLTF. The full variable domain, rest sourced from reference TRBV9 and TRBJ2-6, is DSGVTQTPKHLITATGQRVTLRCSPRSGDLSVYWYQQSLDQGLQFLIQYYNGEERAKGNILERFSAQQFPDLHSELNLSSLELGDSALYFCASSVTGSGANVLTFGAGSRLTVL.

The genes are TRBV5-1 and TRBJ2-2, with 10 nucleotides matching TRBD1. V gave up 3 bases and J gave up 3 bases; unmatched junction bases: 2. Germline CDR1 SGHRS, CDR2 YFSETQ. The length of the CDR3 is 15 residues. The CDR3 DNA is TGCGCCAGCAGCTGGGGGACAGGGGACACCGGGGAGCTGTTTTTT. Translation gives CASSWGTGDTGELFF.

V usage is TRBV6-5 and J usage is TRBJ1-1; TRBD1 matches 8 bases. The CDR3 contains 14 residues. J lost 6 bases, V lost 4 bases, and 7 bases had no gene match. Germline V gene data show CDR1 as MNHEY and CDR2 as SVGAGI. In DNA, the CDR3 is TGTGCCAGCAGTTCGACAGGGGTAGGGCCTGAAGCTTTCTTT. This codes for CASSSTGVGPEAFF.

The chain combines TRBV6-5 with TRBJ1-1; no clear D. The germline gives CDR1 MNHEY, CDR2 SVGAGI. This CDR3 contains 12 residues. Trimming shortened V by 4 bases and J by 2 bases, and 5 bases separated the two germline ends. CDR3 coding DNA: TGTGCCAGCAGTTTGCACAACACTGAAGCTTTCTTT. Its protein product is CASSLHNTEAFF.

The CDR3 loop reads CASSEGQGGQPQHF. DNA for the CDR3: TGTGCCAGCAGTGAGGGCCAGGGGGGTCAGCCCCAGCATTTT. The chain is built from TRBV25-1 and TRBJ1-5; 7 nucleotides match TRBD1. V shed 3 bases, J shed 6 bases, and the junction held 5 bases outside the gene matches. This CDR3 has 14 amino acids. From germline, CDR1 is MGHDK and CDR2 SYGVNS.

The chain has TRBV7-2 and TRBJ1-1; 8 bases fit TRBD1. V was clipped by 0 bases and J by 1 base; unmatched bases: 13. The CDR3 covers 19 residues. CDR1 SGHTA and CDR2 FQGNSA come from the germline V gene. The chain's CDR3 is CASSLAPLGTGLRNTEAFF. The CDR3 bases are TGTGCCAGCAGCTTAGCCCCCCTAGGGACAGGTTTACGGAACACTGAAGCTTTCTTT.

This chain joins TRBV5-1 and TRBJ2-7; the D call may be TRBD1 or TRBD2 (5 bases each). This CDR3 region has 17 residues. Between the trimmed V and J ends, which lost 4 bases and 5 bases, there was a span of 25 bases. The germline V gene has CDR1 SGHRS and CDR2 YFSETQ. The CDR3 protein is CASSPDRPGRRGDEQYF. The CDR3 nucleotides are TGCGCCAGCAGCCCGGACCGCCCGGGACGGAGAGGGGACGAGCAGTACTTC.

The V and J genes are TRBV27 and TRBJ2-1, with 9 positions matching TRBD1. CDR3 length: 14 residues. V dropped 4 bases and J dropped 4; count of bases not matched to a gene: 2. Per the germline V gene, CDR1 is MNHEY and CDR2 is SMNVEV (reference sequence). The CDR3 loop is CASSYGTGYNEQFF. In nucleotides, the CDR3 is TGTGCCAGCAGTTACGGGACAGGGTACAATGAGCAGTTCTTC.

This chain links TRBV5-4 with TRBJ1-1; weak D call: TRBD1 (5 bases). Trimming took off 3 bases at V and 1 base at J, with 13 bases between the two ends. The germline V gene has CDR1 SGHNT and CDR2 YYREEE (reference sequence). CDR3 length equals 15 residues. The CDR3 protein is CASSSRELANTEAFF. In DNA, the CDR3 is TGTGCCAGCAGCTCCAGGGAGCTCGCGAACACTGAAGCTTTCTTT.

The gene calls are TRBV15 and TRBJ1-5; 10 bases map to TRBD1. The junction had 6 bases not matched to a gene; V was cut back by 3 bases and J by 7 bases. CDR1 is LNHNV, CDR2 YYDKDF, per germline (reference sequence). CDR3 size: 15 residues. The CDR3 DNA reads as TGTGCCACCAGCAGTGACAGGGGGCTTCACCAGCCCCAGCATTTT. It specifies CATSSDRGLHQPQHF.

The chain has TRBV7-9 and TRBJ2-6; D tentatively reads TRBD1 or TRBD2 (5 bases each). The V end lost 2 bases, the J end lost 4 bases, and 15 bases lay between the germline ends. CDR3 size: 17 residues. Germline CDR1 SEHNR, CDR2 FQNEAQ (reference sequence). The CDR3 DNA reads TGTGCCAGCAGCTTATCACGGTCAGGGACCGGGGCCAACGTCCTGACTTTC. Its translation: CASSLSRSGTGANVLTF.

The chain couples TRBV28 to TRBJ2-1; the D is unclear. Germline CDR1 and CDR2: MDHEN and SYDVKM. This CDR3 has 16 residues. V was cut by 6 bases and J by 0 bases, with 15 bases left in between. CDR3 protein: CASRQDLQSSYNEQFF. CDR3 sequence (DNA): TGTGCCAGCAGGCAAGACCTGCAGAGCTCCTACAATGAGCAGTTCTTC.

The genes are TRBV19 and TRBJ1-3, with a weak D call TRBD1 (5 bases). The CDR3 length is 15 residues. The V and J ends lost 3 bases and 0 bases respectively, with 9 bases between them. The germline gives CDR1 LNHDA, CDR2 SQIVND (reference sequence). The CDR3 region has the DNA TGTGCCAGTAGTATTTCGGACAACTCTGGAAACACCATATATTTT. Protein sequence: CASSISDNSGNTIYF.

The J gene is TRBJ1-1, the V gene TRBV11-2; TRBD1 agrees at 9 bases. V lost 5 bases and J lost 1; bases outside the gene matches: 8. Germline V gives CDR1 SGHAT, CDR2 FQNNGV. This CDR3 has 16 amino acids. This CDR3 reads CASSTNRGLRNTEAFF. The CDR3 nucleotides read TGTGCCAGCAGCACTAACAGGGGGCTAAGGAACACTGAAGCTTTCTTT.

This chain connects TRBV11-2 to TRBJ1-5; D might be TRBD1 (5 bases). Per the germline V gene, CDR1 is SGHAT and CDR2 is FQNNGV. This CDR3 is built from 13 residues. The V end was cut by 5 bases, the J end by 5 bases, with 10 bases between. CDR3 sequence: CASSAGVDQPQHF. Here the CDR3 DNA reads TGTGCCAGCAGCGCGGGGGTTGATCAGCCCCAGCATTTT.

In its sample, this clone was seen once. The V call is TRBV5-6, the J call TRBJ1-2; no firm D call. Germline V gives CDR1 SGHDT, CDR2 YYEEEE. This CDR3 contains 14 residues. Trimming cost V 4 bases and J 3 bases, with 13 bases left between them. For the CDR3, the DNA is TGTGCCAGCAGCGGTTACGGAGTCGACTATGGCTACACCTTC. This gives the protein CASSGYGVDYGYTF.

The chain is built from TRBV5-1 and TRBJ2-3; 14 bases are a match to TRBD2. Germline V lookup: CDR1 SGHRS, CDR2 YFSETQ. This CDR3 is built from 17 residues. J was trimmed by 4 bases and V by 4 bases; bases with no gene match: 8. The CDR3 sequence is CASSPRLAGGPADTQYF. CDR3 nucleotides: TGCGCCAGCAGCCCGCGACTAGCGGGAGGGCCTGCAGATACGCAGTATTTT.

This clone was seen a handful of times. The chain couples TRBV2 to TRBJ1-1; D possibly corresponds to TRBD1 (6 bases). The CDR3 is 16 residues long. Germline V gene sequence: CDR1 SNHLY, CDR2 FYNNEI. V was clipped by 5 bases and J by 9 bases, with 25 bases between them. CDR3 protein: CASSQQGPGGGLQAFF. In nucleotides, the CDR3 is TGTGCCAGCAGTCAACAGGGTCCGGGCGGGGGATTGCAAGCTTTCTTT.

This clone was seen more than once but under ten times. The rearrangement joins TRBV7-9 to TRBJ2-5, with a tentative D call TRBD2 (5 bases). Germline V CDR1 and CDR2: SEHNR, FQNEAQ (reference sequence). The CDR3 runs to 15 residues. V shed 5 bases and J shed 4 bases, with 17 bases lying between them. This CDR3 is CASSPKTRLAETQYF. The CDR3 DNA follows: TGTGCCAGCAGCCCTAAAACAAGGCTAGCAGAGACCCAGTACTTC. Supplemented by reference TRBV7-9 and TRBJ2-5, the full variable domain reads DTGVSQNPRHKITKRGQNVTFRCDPISEHNRLYWYRQTLGQGPEFLTYFQNEAQLEKSRLLSDRFSAERPKGSFSTLEIQRTEQGDSAMYLCASSPKTRLAETQYFGPGTRLLVL.